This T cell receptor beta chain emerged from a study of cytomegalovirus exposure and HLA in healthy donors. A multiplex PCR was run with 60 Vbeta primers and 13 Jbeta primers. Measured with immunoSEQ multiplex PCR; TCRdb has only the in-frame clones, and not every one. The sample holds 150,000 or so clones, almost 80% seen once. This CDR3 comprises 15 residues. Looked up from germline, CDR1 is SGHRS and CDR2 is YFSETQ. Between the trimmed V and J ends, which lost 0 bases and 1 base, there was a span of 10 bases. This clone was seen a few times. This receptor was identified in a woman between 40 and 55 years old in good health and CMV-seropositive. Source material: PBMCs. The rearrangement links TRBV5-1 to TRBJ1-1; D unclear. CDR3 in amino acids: CASSLEQNGNTEAFF. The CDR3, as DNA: TGCGCCAGCAGCTTGGAACAGAACGGGAACACTGAAGCTTTCTTT.